This T cell receptor beta chain was identified during a study of T cell changes during pregnancy in multiple sclerosis. Clones were read by immunoSEQ multiplex PCR, and TCRdb kept only the in-frame ones, dropping some. The repertoire holds about 38,000 clones, 85% to 95% seen once, with about 0.34% in the top ten. In germline, CDR1 is MNHNS, CDR2 SASEGT. The CDR3 sequence is 14 residues long. With V trimmed by 4 bases and J by 7 bases, 6 bases remained unmatched. Specimen: CD4+ T cells from peripheral blood mononuclear cells, collected after pregnancy. The chain couples TRBV6-1 to TRBJ2-7, with 11 bases matching TRBD2. The receptor was isolated from a female donor in good health, enrolled as a control in a pregnancy study. The CDR3 is CASSATSGTVEQYF. The CDR3 bases are TGTGCCAGCAGTGCGACTAGCGGGACGGTGGAGCAGTACTTC.